This TCR beta chain was observed in a study of blood T cells in healthy people across ages. Every donor gave ten milliliters of peripheral blood. Then a second PCR, running about 6 to 11 cycles, was carried out with a sample-barcoded 5' primer and a J-beta primer mix. TCRdb itself ran the 5' RACE reads through MiXCR, one entry per CDR3 protein. The repertoire holds 780,000 or so distinct CDR3 sequences, with 53% as singletons. This clonotype was picked up a small number of times. What it recognizes is unknown. CDR1 is LGHDT and CDR2 is YNNKEL in the germline V gene (reference sequence). The CDR3 runs to 15 residues. The study's findings and limits: Any conclusive comparison of naive versus antigen-experienced cells was prevented by using unsorted PBMCs.

The V call is TRBV3-1, the J call TRBJ2-7, with TRBD1 as a possible D gene (5 bases). The tail of the sequence fits TRBJ2-5 better, so the J call may be wrong. The sequenced sample consisted of blood. The clonotype comes from a man of 80 years or more in good health. The CDR3 coding sequence is TGTGCCAGCAGCCAAGGACAGCCCAGGAGAGAGACCCAGTACTTC. Residues: CASSQGQPRRETQYF.